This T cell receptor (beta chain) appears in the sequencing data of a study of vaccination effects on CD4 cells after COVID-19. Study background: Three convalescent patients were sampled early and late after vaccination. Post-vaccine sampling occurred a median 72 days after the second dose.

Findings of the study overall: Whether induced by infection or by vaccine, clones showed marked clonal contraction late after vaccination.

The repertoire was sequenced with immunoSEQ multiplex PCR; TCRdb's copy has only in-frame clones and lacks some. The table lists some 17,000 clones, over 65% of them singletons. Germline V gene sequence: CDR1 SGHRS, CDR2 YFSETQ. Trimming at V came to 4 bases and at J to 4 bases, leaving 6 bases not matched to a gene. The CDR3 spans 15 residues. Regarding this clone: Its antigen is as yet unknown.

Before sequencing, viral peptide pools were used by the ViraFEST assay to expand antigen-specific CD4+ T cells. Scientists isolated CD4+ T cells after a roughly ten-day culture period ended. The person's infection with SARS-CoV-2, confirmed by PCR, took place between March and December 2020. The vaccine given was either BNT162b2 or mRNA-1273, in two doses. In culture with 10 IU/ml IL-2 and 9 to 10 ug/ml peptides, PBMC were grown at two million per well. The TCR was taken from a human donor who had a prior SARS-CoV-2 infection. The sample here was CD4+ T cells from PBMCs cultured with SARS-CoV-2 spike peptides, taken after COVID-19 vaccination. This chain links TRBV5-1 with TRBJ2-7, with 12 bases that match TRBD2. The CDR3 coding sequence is TGCGCCAGCAGCACGACCGGGACTAGCGGGTACGAGCAGTACTTC. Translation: CASSTTGTSGYEQYF.